A selection of T cell receptor beta chains follows, all from one sample in a study of blood T cell repertoires in COVID-19. Profiling relied on immunoSEQ multiplex PCR, and the TCRdb table lists in-frame clones only, not all of them. This sample has some 220,000 clones, with over 90% found just once. The sample taken for sequencing was peripheral blood. The source of these receptors is a man younger than 45 with COVID-19, enrolled during active disease. The CDR3 runs from the conserved cysteine through the conserved F or W. The D gene is left open where the match is weak. Clone size is given for some rows only: seen once, a few or many times, or a class if the clone is expanded.

length | J | size | D | V | CDR3 | DNA
16 | TRBJ1-4 | - | - | TRBV5-1 | CASSLVSSATNEKLFF | TGCGCCAGCAGCTTGGTTTCGAGTGCAACTAATGAAAAACTGTTTTTT
13 | TRBJ1-5 | - | - | TRBV4-2 | CASSQDLEQPQHF | TGTGCCAGCAGCCAAGATCTAGAACAGCCCCAGCATTTT
13 | TRBJ1-5 | - | - | TRBV6-1 | CASSERERQPQHF | TGTGCCAGCAGTGAAAGGGAGAGGCAGCCCCAGCATTTT
13 | TRBJ1-2 | - | - | TRBV3-1/TRBV3-2 | CASSLQGFHGYTF | TGTGCCAGCAGCCTGCAGGGTTTTCATGGCTACACCTTC
15 | TRBJ1-6 | - | TRBD1 | TRBV7-6 | CASSLGTGDASPLHF | TGTGCCAGCAGCTTAGGCACAGGGGATGCTTCACCCCTCCACTTT
12 | TRBJ2-7 | once | TRBD2 | TRBV20-1 | CSASGGAYEQYF | TGCAGTGCTAGTGGGGGGGCCTACGAGCAGTACTTC
13 | TRBJ1-6 | - | TRBD1 | TRBV6-5 | CASRKTGSSPLHF | TGTGCCAGCAGAAAGACAGGGTCCTCACCCCTCCACTTT
13 | TRBJ1-3 | - | TRBD1 | TRBV2 | CASSPGQGYTIYF | TGTGCCAGCAGCCCCGGACAGGGGTACACCATATATTTT
15 | TRBJ2-5 | - | TRBD2 | TRBV24-1 | CATSDSRGGGETQYF | TGTGCCACCAGTGATTCGCGGGGGGGTGGCGAGACCCAGTACTTC
15 | TRBJ1-1 | - | TRBD1 | TRBV2 | CASSDRQGRDTEAFF | TGTGCCAGCAGTGACAGACAGGGTAGGGACACTGAAGCTTTCTTT
12 | TRBJ1-1 | - | TRBD1 | TRBV29-1 | CSVEVTGSEAFF | TGCAGCGTTGAAGTGACAGGGAGTGAAGCTTTCTTT
15 | TRBJ1-2 | - | TRBD1 | TRBV18 | CASSPPSRGYRGYTF | TGTGCCAGCTCACCACCGAGCAGGGGGTATCGGGGCTACACCTTC
14 | TRBJ1-5 | - | TRBD1 | TRBV19 | CASSTGQGGQPQHF | TGTGCCAGTAGTACCGGACAGGGAGGTCAGCCCCAGCATTTT
14 | TRBJ2-5 | - | - | TRBV29-1 | CSVEDPTSQETQYF | TGCAGCGTTGAAGACCCCACAAGTCAAGAGACCCAGTACTTC
13 | TRBJ1-6 | - | - | TRBV12-3/TRBV12-4 | CASSLPGNSPLHF | TGTGCCAGCAGCCTTCCAGGCAATTCACCCCTCCACTTT
15 | TRBJ2-1 | - | TRBD2 | TRBV30 | CAWSVGGTSYNEQFF | TGTGCCTGGAGTGTGGGGGGGACCTCCTACAATGAGCAGTTCTTC
15 | TRBJ2-3 | - | TRBD2 | TRBV7-6 | CASSLASGGADTQYF | TGTGCCAGCAGCTTAGCTAGCGGGGGGGCAGATACGCAGTATTTT
14 | TRBJ1-2 | - | - | TRBV30 | CAWRAGAGDYGYTF | TGTGCCTGGAGGGCAGGGGCAGGGGACTATGGCTACACCTTC
16 | TRBJ1-1 | - | - | TRBV6-5 | CASSYSDGSGGTEAFF | TGTGCCAGCAGTTACTCGGACGGGTCGGGGGGGACTGAAGCTTTCTTT
13 | TRBJ2-1 | - | TRBD1 | TRBV18 | CASSITGVNEQFF | TGTGCCAGCTCAATCACAGGGGTCAATGAGCAGTTCTTC
15 | TRBJ2-7 | - | - | TRBV28 | CASRDPTGSRYEQYF | TGTGCCAGCAGAGATCCCACAGGGTCCCGCTACGAGCAGTACTTC
13 | TRBJ1-6 | - | - | TRBV6-1 | CASSELGGSPLHF | TGTGCCAGCAGTGAACTGGGGGGTTCACCCCTCCACTTT
17 | TRBJ2-2 | - | TRBD2 | TRBV4-2 | CASSPGTSGGFTGELFF | TGTGCCAGCAGCCCCGGGACTAGCGGGGGTTTCACCGGGGAGCTGTTTTTT
15 | TRBJ1-2 | - | - | TRBV7-9 | CASSPSGGYNNGYTF | TGTGCCAGCAGCCCCTCGGGGGGGTATAATAATGGCTACACCTTC
16 | TRBJ2-5 | - | TRBD2 | TRBV9 | CASSVGGLAGQETQYF | TGTGCCAGCAGCGTAGGGGGACTAGCGGGCCAAGAGACCCAGTACTTC
17 | TRBJ2-2 | - | TRBD1 | TRBV10-3 | CAISDRQGVANTGELFF | TGTGCCATCAGTGACAGACAGGGTGTAGCGAACACCGGGGAGCTGTTTTTT
15 | TRBJ2-3 | - | - | TRBV28 | CASSPPGRSTDTQYF | TGTGCCAGCAGTCCCCCTGGTCGGAGCACAGATACGCAGTATTTT
13 | TRBJ1-2 | once | - | TRBV29-1 | CSAPLGSGIGYTF | TGCAGCGCCCCCCTTGGTTCGGGTATTGGCTACACCTTC